This T cell receptor (beta chain) was recovered during a study of T cell repertoires in ileal Crohn's disease. Study results and caveats: All patients with clonality above 26.8% had endoscopic recurrence. Compared with non-smokers, active smokers at surgery showed more clonal expansions.

CDR1 and CDR2 (germline): KGHSH, LQKENI. The ends lost 2 bases at V and 7 bases at J; junction bases unmatched: 2. CDR3 length equals 12 residues. Time point of the sample: neoterminal ileum biopsy at postoperative endoscopy, about 6 months after surgery. Produced via immunoSEQ multiplex PCR; TCRdb's table is partial and in-frame only. This sample has more than 60,000 clones, with 85% to 90% found just once. Worth noting for this clone: Its target is not known.

What was sequenced was ileal tissue. This rearrangement joins TRBV18 to TRBJ2-7; TRBD1 matches at 7 bases. The TCR was taken from an adult with Crohn's disease. CDR3 amino acids: CASSPDRVEQYF. CDR3 bases: TGTGCCAGCTCACCAGACAGGGTTGAGCAGTACTTC.